The T cell receptor (beta chain) described here comes from a study of post-analysis software for immune sequencing data. The overall study: The disease courses spanned relapsing-remitting, secondary progressive and progressive-relapsing forms of multiple sclerosis.

Germline lookup yields CDR1 MDHEN and CDR2 SYDVKM. The CDR3 contains 11 residues. Trimming removed 9 bases at V and 4 bases at J, with 7 bases between. The table lists this clonotype with many counts. No antigen is known for it. Study outcomes and limitations: Roughly 5 TRBV segments, TRBV5-6, TRBV5-1 and TRBV20-1 among them, were found more frequent in patients than controls. There was significantly lower normalized Chao1 diversity in multiple sclerosis patients than in controls.

TCR beta libraries were prepared from cDNA with unique molecular identifiers. TCRdb processed the PCR reads anew with MiXCR; each CDR3 protein has one entry. The table includes some 240,000 distinct CDR3 sequences, about 40% detected once. Sequenced material: blood. The sequence derives from a girl between 10 and 17 years old with multiple sclerosis. V is TRBV28 and J is TRBJ2-1; D remains ambiguous. The CDR3 spells CASQEYNEQFF. The CDR3 coding sequence is TGTGCCAGTCAGGAATACAATGAGCAGTTCTTC.